The clone carrying this TCR beta chain showed up just a few times. This sample is drawn from a study of graft-versus-host responses after intestinal transplantation. For the study at large: Isolated intestinal, liver-intestinal, or multivisceral transplants were what recipients had. Following induction with anti-thymocyte globulin, all recipients were given tacrolimus and steroids for three to four years. Overall study results and limits: There were GvH clones found in recipient marrow, and some of them appeared first in ileum or blood.

Here immunoSEQ multiplex PCR was the method, and the copy in TCRdb shows in-frame clones only, minus some. The sample has approximately 15,000 clones; around 30% are singletons. The authors seeded roughly 200,000 CFSE-labeled responder cells together with roughly 200,000 irradiated stimulator cells tagged with violet dye. Sorting of proliferating CFSE-low CD3+CD4+ and CD3+CD8+ responders took place after the reaction. The clonotype was recovered from a human patient who received an intestinal transplant. Sequences were derived from alloreactive CD8+ T cells from a mixed lymphocyte reaction culture, sampled before intestinal transplant. Subset in this sample: CFSE-low proliferating T cells sorted from approximately six-day pre-transplant mixed lymphocyte reaction (GvH or HvG direction).

The CDR3 DNA is TGTGCCAGCAGTACTGGCCTGGGCGGGAGCTATGGCTACACCTTC. It specifies CASSTGLGGSYGYTF. The rearrangement links TRBV6-1 to TRBJ1-2; no clear D. CDR3 size: 15 residues. V lost 5 bases to trimming and J lost 4 bases, with 17 bases between them. The germline V gene has CDR1 MNHNS and CDR2 SASEGT.